Below are 30 T cell receptor beta chains sequenced from a single sample in a study of T cell repertoires in cytomegalovirus infection. TCRdb used MiXCR to reprocess the reads, holding one entry per CDR3 protein. This sample carries roughly 990,000 distinct CDR3 sequences, more than 25% of them seen once, and the ten largest clones take over 11%. For these TCRs, the target antigens are not known. The material sequenced was cultured CD8+ T cells from PBMCs, taken from culture after CMV antigen stimulation. All receptors derive from a human donor in good health (CMV status not recorded). Some clones in this sample may be carry-over from other donors' samples.

This clonotype has a count of ten or more. The V and J genes are TRBV7-2 and TRBJ2-3; TRBD1 or TRBD2 may be the D gene (7 bases each). The CDR3 runs to 17 residues. Deletions cut 1 base from V and 3 bases from J, with 17 bases between. The germline gives CDR1 SGHTA, CDR2 FQGNSA. This CDR3 reads CASSLVRGAGGTDTQYF. The CDR3 DNA sequence: TGTGCCAGCAGCTTAGTCAGGGGGGCCGGGGGGACAGATACGCAGTATTTT.

The chain is built from TRBV3-1 and TRBJ2-3; D not resolved. In germline, CDR1 is LGHDT, CDR2 YNNKEL (reference sequence). Trimming shortened V by 0 bases and J by 0 bases, and 10 bases separated the two germline ends. This CDR3 region has 16 residues. CDR3 in DNA: TGTGCCAGCAGCCAAGAAACGGAAACTAGCACAGATACGCAGTATTTT. Translating gives CASSQETETSTDTQYF.

The chain joins TRBV28 to TRBJ2-3; 8 bases agree with TRBD2. In germline, CDR1 is MDHEN, CDR2 SYDVKM. The junction had 9 bases not matched to a gene; V was cut back by 6 bases and J by 4 bases. The CDR3 sequence is 15 residues long. CDR3 coding DNA: TGTGCCAGCAGGCCCTGGCGGGGGGCCTCAGATACGCAGTATTTT. This codes for CASRPWRGASDTQYF.

This clonotype was detected many times. This rearrangement joins TRBV6-2 or TRBV6-3 to TRBJ2-1; possible D gene TRBD1, 6 bases. Trimming pared 0 bases from V and 9 bases from J, leaving 24 bases between. CDR1 is MNHEY, CDR2 SVGEGT, per germline. CDR3 length: 18 residues. CDR3 sequence: CASSYSNRQGSEGIEQFF. In DNA, the CDR3 is TGTGCCAGCAGTTACTCGAATCGGCAGGGGTCCGAGGGAATTGAGCAGTTCTTC.

This clonotype has only a few counts. This chain uses TRBV7-8 with TRBJ1-1; no definite D call. V lost 0 bases and J lost 1, with 9 bases in between. This CDR3 has 15 residues. Germline CDR1 reads SGHVS; CDR2 reads FQNEAQ. Here the CDR3 DNA reads TGTGCCAGCAGCTTAGCGGTTCAGGCGAACACTGAAGCTTTCTTT. Amino acids: CASSLAVQANTEAFF.

The rearrangement links TRBV7-4 to TRBJ2-3, with TRBD2 matching 12 bases. CDR3 size: 17 residues. The J segment lost 4 bases and the V segment lost 1 base, leaving 6 bases of the junction unmatched. Germline V gene sequence: CDR1 SGHVT, CDR2 SQSDAQ. CDR3 amino acids: CASSLGTSGERADTQYF. For the CDR3, the DNA is TGTGCCAGCAGCTTAGGGACTAGCGGGGAGAGGGCAGATACGCAGTATTTT.

The chain carries TRBV6-5 and TRBJ1-1; D is undetermined. This CDR3 is built from 12 residues. Germline V lookup: CDR1 MNHEY, CDR2 SVGAGI. V was trimmed by 7 bases and J by 6 bases, leaving 12 bases between them. The CDR3 reads CASTSLGPEAFF. CDR3 in DNA: TGTGCCAGCACCTCGCTCGGCCCTGAAGCTTTCTTT.

The rearrangement uses TRBV7-9 and TRBJ1-2, with 8 bases that match TRBD1. The ends lost 3 bases at V and 7 bases at J; junction bases unmatched: 4. This CDR3 region has 13 residues. The germline V gene has CDR1 SEHNR and CDR2 FQNEAQ (reference sequence). Written as DNA, the CDR3 is TGTGCCAGCAGCTTGCAGGGGGCTTTTGGCTACACCTTC. Translating it yields CASSLQGAFGYTF.

This clonotype was picked up a small number of times. The chain couples TRBV12-5 to TRBJ1-1; no firm D call. Looked up from germline, CDR1 is LGHNT and CDR2 is FRNRAP. The CDR3 is made up of 17 amino acids. V dropped 6 bases and J dropped 6 bases, with 26 bases sitting between them. The CDR3 protein is CASGFGPMEKTPPEAFF. CDR3 sequence (DNA): TGTGCTAGTGGCTTCGGTCCAATGGAAAAAACCCCCCCTGAAGCTTTCTTT.

This clonotype was observed a few times. The chain uses TRBV29-1 and TRBJ1-1; D remains unclear. Germline lookup yields CDR1 SQVTM and CDR2 ANQGSEA. The CDR3 is made up of 11 amino acids. With 4 bases removed from V and 3 bases from J, the gap between germline ends came to 6 bases. DNA for the CDR3: TGCAGCGTTGGGCACCACACTGAAGCTTTCTTT. Translated: CSVGHHTEAFF.

This clonotype has just one count. The rearrangement joins TRBV6-2 or TRBV6-3 to TRBJ2-3; D is undetermined. Trimming shortened V by 3 bases and J by 4 bases, and 17 bases separated the two germline ends. Germline assignment: CDR1 MNHEY and CDR2 SVGEGT. The CDR3 runs 16 residues. The chain's CDR3 is CASSYPFLLGADTQYF. The CDR3 region has the DNA TGTGCCAGCAGTTATCCCTTCCTCCTCGGCGCAGATACGCAGTATTTT.

The chain carries TRBV7-9 and TRBJ2-7; maybe TRBD1 (6 bases). Germline V lookup: CDR1 SEHNR, CDR2 FQNEAQ (reference sequence). CDR3 length: 14 residues. Trimming stripped 4 bases from V and 3 bases from J, with 13 bases between. The CDR3 region is CASSSLPGVYEQYF. CDR3 in DNA: TGTGCCAGCAGCTCGCTCCCAGGGGTCTACGAGCAGTACTTC.

The rearrangement links TRBV25-1 to TRBJ1-4, with a weak D call TRBD1 (6 bases). The CDR3 is made up of 17 amino acids. CDR1 and CDR2 from the germline V gene are MGHDK and SYGVNS. Deletions cut 4 bases from V and 4 bases from J, with 19 bases between. The CDR3 spells CASSVPQFNRDNEKLFF. Written as DNA, the CDR3 is TGTGCCAGCAGTGTTCCCCAATTCAACAGGGATAATGAAAAACTGTTTTTT. Combining the CDR3 with reference TRBV25-1 and TRBJ1-4 gives the whole variable domain EADIYQTPRYLVIGTGKKITLECSQTMGHDKMYWYQQDPGMELHLIHYSYGVNSTEKGDLSSESTVSRIRTEHFPLTLESARPSHTSQYLCASSVPQFNRDNEKLFFGSGTQLSVL.

This clonotype has ten or more counts. The rearrangement links TRBV7-6 to TRBJ2-1, with 9 bases matching TRBD1. The CDR3 is 18 amino acids. V lost 5 bases, J lost 9 bases, and 20 bases stayed unmatched. Germline lookup yields CDR1 SGHVS and CDR2 FNYEAQ. The chain's CDR3 is CASSPLRPAQGAPSEQFF. The CDR3 DNA sequence: TGTGCCAGCAGCCCACTCCGTCCGGCACAGGGGGCGCCCAGTGAGCAGTTCTTC.

V and J are TRBV10-3 and TRBJ2-1; 10 bases agree with TRBD2. This CDR3 has 20 amino acids. J lost 0 bases, V lost 0 bases, and 11 bases had no gene match. CDR1 is ENHRY and CDR2 is SYGVKD in the germline V gene. The CDR3 DNA follows: TGTGCCATCAGTGAGTCGAGGGCTAGCGGGGGCCCCAGCTCCTACAATGAGCAGTTCTTC. This sequence encodes CAISESRASGGPSSYNEQFF.

This sequence joins TRBV6-6 and TRBJ2-7, with 8 bases lining up with TRBD1. The CDR3 covers 15 residues. Germline values: CDR1 MNHNY, CDR2 SVGAGI (reference sequence). V dropped 5 bases and J dropped 2; count of bases not matched to a gene: 8. The CDR3 DNA follows: TGTGCCAGCAGTGCGACAGGGGACCCTACCTACGAGCAGTACTTC. It specifies CASSATGDPTYEQYF.

This clonotype was seen a few times. The rearrangement uses TRBV27 and TRBJ1-4, with D unclear. V shed 1 base and J shed 0 bases, with 12 bases lying between them. Germline loops: CDR1 MNHEY, CDR2 SMNVEV (reference sequence). CDR3 length: 17 amino acids. CDR3 loop: CASSLFHSDPTNEKLFF. The CDR3 nucleotides are TGTGCCAGCAGTTTATTCCATAGCGATCCAACTAATGAAAAACTGTTTTTT.

This clonotype came up many times. V usage is TRBV28 and J usage is TRBJ1-5, with 9 bases that match TRBD1. Germline V gives CDR1 MDHEN, CDR2 SYDVKM. The CDR3 runs to 16 residues. Unmatched junction bases numbered 8, after V lost 6 bases and J lost 2 bases. The CDR3 DNA reads as TGTGCCAGCAGGACCCGGGACAGGGACCGCAATCAGCCCCAGCATTTT. Translated, it gives CASRTRDRDRNQPQHF.

V and J are TRBV5-6 and TRBJ2-4; unclear D gene. The CDR3 has 14 residues. CDR1 is SGHDT, CDR2 YYEEEE, per germline. V was pared by 0 bases and J by 6 bases, with 10 bases between. The CDR3 coding sequence is TGTGCCAGCAGCTTGGGACGGCCAAGAAACATTCAGTACTTC. Translating gives CASSLGRPRNIQYF.

DNA for the CDR3: TGTGCCAGCAGCAGAGGGGTGTCCCAGTACTTC. This encodes CASSRGVSQYF. The rearrangement uses TRBV28 and TRBJ2-5; D possibly matches TRBD1 or TRBD2 (5 bases each). CDR1 MDHEN and CDR2 SYDVKM come from the germline V gene. CDR3 length equals 11 residues. Trimming removed 6 bases at V and 9 bases at J, with 11 bases between.

V gene TRBV9 combines with J gene TRBJ2-1, with 7 bases identical to TRBD2. CDR3 length equals 14 residues. Germline CDR1 is SGDLS and CDR2 is YYNGEE. After removal of 4 bases from V and 6 bases from J, the junction contained 7 bases not matched to a gene. CDR3 region: CASSRGDSGNEQFF. CDR3 nucleotides: TGTGCCAGCAGCCGGGGGGACTCGGGCAATGAGCAGTTCTTC.

This clonotype has a handful of counts. This sequence joins TRBV5-8 and TRBJ2-7; 11 nucleotides line up with TRBD1. The CDR3 sequence is 13 residues long. CDR1 and CDR2 (germline): SGHTS, YDEGEE. The CDR3 DNA follows: TGTGCCAGCAGCGCCCCGCCGGACAGGGGGCAGAACGTC. Protein sequence: CASSAPPDRGQNV.

This clonotype has at least ten counts. The V call is TRBV7-2, the J call TRBJ2-4; D could derive from TRBD1 or TRBD2 (6 bases each). V was shortened by 7 bases and J by 8 bases, with 24 bases between the two germline ends. Germline CDR1 and CDR2: SGHTA and FQGNSA. The CDR3 loop spans 16 amino acids. CDR3 protein: CASTPWGDNVIDIQYF. The CDR3 nucleotides read TGTGCCAGCACCCCTTGGGGGGACAACGTAATCGACATTCAGTACTTC. Based on the CDR3 plus reference TRBV7-2 and TRBJ2-4, the full variable domain is GAGVSQSPSNKVTEKGKDVELRCDPISGHTALYWYRQSLGQGLEFLIYFQGNSAPDKSGLPSDRFSAERTGGSVSTLTIQRTQQEDSAVYLCASTPWGDNVIDIQYFGAGTRLSVL.

The V and J genes are TRBV5-1 and TRBJ1-5; tentative D call: TRBD1 (6 bases). Germline loops: CDR1 SGHRS, CDR2 YFSETQ. V was pared by 0 bases and J by 5 bases, with 12 bases between. The CDR3 is made up of 15 amino acids. The CDR3, as DNA: TGCGCCAGCAGCTTGGAAGGGGACACATATCAGCCCCAGCATTTT. Translating gives CASSLEGDTYQPQHF.

The chain recombines TRBV6-5 with TRBJ2-1; D tentatively reads TRBD1 or TRBD2 (5 bases each). From germline, CDR1 is MNHEY and CDR2 SVGAGI. V was cut by 6 bases and J by 5 bases, with 11 bases left in between. This CDR3 spans 13 amino acids. CDR3 amino acids: CASSRLGDNEQFF. The CDR3, as DNA: TGTGCCAGCAGCCGCTTGGGGGACAATGAGCAGTTCTTC.

This clonotype occurred a few times. The chain carries TRBV12-3 or TRBV12-4 and TRBJ1-4; D gene ambiguous. The V and J ends lost 9 bases and 4 bases respectively, with 12 bases between them. The CDR3 runs 13 residues. Written as DNA, the CDR3 is TGTGCCAGTAGGAGGTCTGGTAATGAAAAACTGTTTTTT. This sequence encodes CASRRSGNEKLFF.

This clonotype has at least ten counts. The rearrangement links TRBV7-8 to TRBJ2-2; D is ambiguous. CDR3 length equals 16 residues. V was pared by 4 bases and J by 1 base, with 13 bases between. Germline loops: CDR1 SGHVS, CDR2 FQNEAQ. CDR3 region: CASSSASRGNTGELFF. As DNA, the CDR3 is TGTGCCAGCAGCTCTGCCTCGCGCGGGAACACCGGGGAGCTGTTTTTT.

The chain links TRBV20-1 to TRBJ1-5, with D perhaps TRBD1 (6 bases). V shed 2 bases and J shed 5 bases, with 13 bases lying between them. This CDR3 spans 14 amino acids. Per germline, CDR1 DFQATT and CDR2 SNEGSKA (reference sequence). The CDR3 here is CSARLGRGHQPQHF. CDR3 sequence (DNA): TGCAGTGCTAGACTCGGACGGGGGCATCAGCCCCAGCATTTT.

V and J are TRBV5-1 and TRBJ1-1, with 9 bases fitting TRBD1. The CDR3 runs to 15 residues. Germline V gene lookup returns CDR1 SGHRS and CDR2 YFSETQ. Trimming removed 3 bases from V and 2 bases from J; junction bases left unmatched: 5. The CDR3 nucleotides are TGCGCCAGCAGCTGGACAGGGGCCTACAACACTGAAGCTTTCTTT. Protein: CASSWTGAYNTEAFF.

This clonotype was seen only a few times. The chain carries TRBV6-5 and TRBJ1-2; D remains unclear. The V end lost 0 bases, the J end lost 2 bases, and 19 bases lay between the germline ends. The CDR3 runs 18 residues. Per germline, CDR1 MNHEY and CDR2 SVGAGI. The CDR3 DNA sequence: TGTGCCAGCAGTTACTCGAGTCTGGAGGGCCGACTAAACTATGGCTACACCTTC. Encoded protein: CASSYSSLEGRLNYGYTF.